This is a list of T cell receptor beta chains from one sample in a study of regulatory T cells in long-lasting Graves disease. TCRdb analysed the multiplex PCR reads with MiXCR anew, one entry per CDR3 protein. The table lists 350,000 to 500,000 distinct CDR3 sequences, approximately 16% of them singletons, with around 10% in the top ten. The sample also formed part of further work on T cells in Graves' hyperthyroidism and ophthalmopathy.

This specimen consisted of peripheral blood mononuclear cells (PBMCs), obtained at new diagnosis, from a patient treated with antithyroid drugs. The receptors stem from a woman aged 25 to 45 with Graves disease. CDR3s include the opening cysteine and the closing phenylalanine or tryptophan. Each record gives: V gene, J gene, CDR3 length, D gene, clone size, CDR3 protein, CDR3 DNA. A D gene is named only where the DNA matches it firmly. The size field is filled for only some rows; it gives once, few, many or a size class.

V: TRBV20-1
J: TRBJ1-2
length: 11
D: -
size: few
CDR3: CSAPRFGGYTF
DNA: TGCAGTGCTCCCCGGTTTGGGGGCTACACCTTC

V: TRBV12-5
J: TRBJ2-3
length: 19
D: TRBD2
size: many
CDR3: CASGLETSGLAGSTDTQYF
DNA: TGTGCTAGTGGTTTGGAAACCTCGGGACTAGCGGGAAGCACAGATACGCAGTATTTT

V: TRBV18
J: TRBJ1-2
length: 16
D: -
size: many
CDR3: CASSPRGAATNYGYTF
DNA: TGTGCCAGCTCACCAAGGGGGGCAGCTACTAACTATGGCTACACCTTC

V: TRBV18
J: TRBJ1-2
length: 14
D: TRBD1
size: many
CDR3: CASSPTTGYYGYTF
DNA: TGTGCCAGCTCACCTACGACAGGGTATTATGGCTACACCTTC

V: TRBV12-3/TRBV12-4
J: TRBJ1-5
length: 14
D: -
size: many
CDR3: CASSTHLGYQPQHF
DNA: TGTGCCAGCAGTACTCACCTAGGCTACCAGCCCCAGCATTTT

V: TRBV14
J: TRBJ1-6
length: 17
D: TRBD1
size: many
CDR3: CASSQDRPRTGWMALHF
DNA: TGTGCCAGCAGCCAAGATCGGCCAAGGACAGGGTGGATGGCCCTCCACTTT

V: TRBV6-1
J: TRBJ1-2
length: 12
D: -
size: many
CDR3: CASLADNYGYTF
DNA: TGTGCCAGCCTCGCAGATAACTATGGCTACACCTTC

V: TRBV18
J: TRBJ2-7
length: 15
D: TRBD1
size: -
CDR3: CASSERGTGTYEQYF
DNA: TGTGCCAGCTCCGAACGCGGGACAGGCACCTACGAGCAGTACTTC

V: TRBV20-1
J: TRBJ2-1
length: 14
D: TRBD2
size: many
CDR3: CSARGLAEYNEQFF
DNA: TGCAGTGCTAGAGGACTAGCGGAATACAATGAGCAGTTCTTC

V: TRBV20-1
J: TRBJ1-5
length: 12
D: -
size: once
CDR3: CSALDSNQPQHF
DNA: TGCAGTGCCCTAGATAGCAATCAGCCCCAGCATTTT

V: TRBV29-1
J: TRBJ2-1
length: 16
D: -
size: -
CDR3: CSVRSGLESSYNEQFF
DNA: TGCAGCGTCCGGAGCGGTTTGGAGAGCTCCTACAATGAGCAGTTCTTC

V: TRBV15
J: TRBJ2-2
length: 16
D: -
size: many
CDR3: CATSNPESRNTGELFF
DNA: TGTGCCACCAGCAACCCTGAGTCTAGAAACACCGGGGAGCTGTTTTTT

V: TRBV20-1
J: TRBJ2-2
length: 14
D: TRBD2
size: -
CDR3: CSAIQRERGGELFF
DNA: TGCAGTGCTATTCAGCGGGAGCGGGGCGGGGAGCTGTTTTTT

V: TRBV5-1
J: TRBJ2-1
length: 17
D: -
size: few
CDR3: CASSFPRGGMVYNEQFF
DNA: TGCGCCAGCAGCTTTCCCAGGGGAGGCATGGTCTACAATGAGCAGTTCTTC